These T cell receptor beta chains were read from a single sample in a study of human T cells and chemical hapten exposure. TCRdb passed the RACE reads through MiXCR, listing each CDR3 protein once. Seen here are some 400,000 distinct CDR3 sequences, 4.8% observed once, and the top ten hold 2% to 2.5%. The sample here was whole blood, taken in connection with sensitization to the hapten diphenylcyclopropenone (DPC). The source is a woman between 45 and 65 years old with alopecia areata. Some clones in this sample may be carry-over from other donors' samples. Each CDR3 is given with its conserved first and last residue. A D gene is named only where the DNA matches it firmly. Clone size is given for some rows only: seen once, a few or many times, or a class if the clone is expanded.

len	abundance	v_gene	d_gene	j_gene	CDR3aa	CDR3nt
14	few	TRBV20-1	TRBD1	TRBJ2-7	CSATPRQGPYEQYF	TGCAGTGCTACCCCCCGACAGGGGCCGTACGAGCAGTACTTC
17	few	TRBV28	-	TRBJ2-3	CASSFSRSRSSTDTQYF	TGTGCCAGCAGTTTCTCGCGGTCGCGGTCTAGCACAGATACGCAGTATTTT
18	-	TRBV5-6	TRBD2	TRBJ2-7	CASSPGLADVGVYYEQYF	TGTGCCAGCAGCCCGGGACTAGCCGACGTAGGGGTTTACTACGAGCAGTACTTC
14	many	TRBV7-2	TRBD1	TRBJ2-7	CASSRDRGPYEQYF	TGTGCCAGCAGCCGGGACAGAGGCCCCTACGAGCAGTACTTC
15	few	TRBV7-6	TRBD1	TRBJ2-7	CASSSLSGQVYEQYF	TGTGCCAGCAGCTCATTGTCGGGACAGGTCTACGAGCAGTACTTC
12	-	TRBV5-1	-	TRBJ2-7	CASSTDFYEQYF	TGCGCCAGCAGCACGGACTTCTACGAGCAGTACTTC
11	many	TRBV29-1	-	TRBJ2-5	CSVEVVGTQYF	TGCAGCGTTGAGGTTGTAGGGACCCAGTACTTC
14	many	TRBV7-8	-	TRBJ1-1	CASSTATVNTEAFF	TGTGCCAGCAGCACCGCGACCGTGAACACTGAAGCTTTCTTT
16	-	TRBV27	-	TRBJ2-1	CASSLFVAGAYNEQFF	TGTGCCAGCAGTTTGTTCGTTGCAGGGGCATACAATGAGCAGTTCTTC
12	many	TRBV2	TRBD1	TRBJ2-7	CASRGTVHEQYF	TGTGCCAGCAGGGGGACAGTTCACGAGCAGTACTTC
15	many	TRBV12-3/TRBV12-4	TRBD1	TRBJ1-3	CASSPQGAFGNTIYF	TGTGCCAGCAGCCCTCAGGGGGCCTTTGGAAACACCATATATTTT
13	many	TRBV12-3/TRBV12-4	-	TRBJ2-7	CASSPGVSYEQYF	TGTGCCAGCAGCCCCGGAGTTAGTTACGAGCAGTACTTC
18	-	TRBV10-2	TRBD2	TRBJ2-1	CASRPGPGELAGVYEQFF	TGCGCCAGCAGACCGGGACCCGGGGAACTAGCGGGAGTCTATGAGCAGTTCTTC
17	many	TRBV12-3/TRBV12-4	TRBD1	TRBJ2-2	CASNPGQGFGLAGELFF	TGTGCCAGCAATCCGGGACAGGGATTTGGTTTAGCCGGGGAGCTGTTTTTT
13	many	TRBV10-3	-	TRBJ2-7	CAISDGSIPEQYF	TGTGCCATCAGTGACGGCTCCATCCCCGAGCAGTACTTC
16	many	TRBV6-2/TRBV6-3	-	TRBJ1-5	CASSPLRGSLGQPQHF	TGTGCCAGCAGCCCTCTGAGGGGCTCCCTAGGTCAGCCCCAGCATTTT
16	many	TRBV11-3	TRBD2	TRBJ2-3	CASSPRTSGRADTQYF	TGTGCCAGCAGCCCTAGGACTAGCGGGAGGGCAGATACGCAGTATTTT
15	-	TRBV4-1	TRBD2	TRBJ2-2	CASSRLAGGTGELFF	TGCGCCAGCAGCCGGCTAGCGGGGGGAACCGGGGAGCTGTTTTTT
14	many	TRBV4-1	-	TRBJ1-2	CASSQAEGVIDYTF	TGCGCCAGCAGCCAAGCAGAAGGGGTGATAGACTACACCTTC
12	few	TRBV10-3	-	TRBJ1-1	CAISEEGTEAFF	TGTGCCATCAGTGAGGAAGGGACTGAAGCTTTCTTT
15	few	TRBV28	-	TRBJ2-3	CASSQQTGVGDTQYF	TGTGCCAGCAGTCAGCAGACGGGAGTGGGGGATACGCAGTATTTT
18	few	TRBV21-1	-	TRBJ1-6	CASSKSFPEGSYNSPLHF	TGTGCCAGCAGCAAAAGTTTCCCTGAGGGCTCCTATAATTCACCCCTCCACTTT
13	few	TRBV27	-	TRBJ2-7	CASSLTGYYEQYF	TGTGCCAGCAGTTTGACGGGGTACTACGAGCAGTACTTC
15	many	TRBV10-3	-	TRBJ1-2	CAITPGAQNSYGYTF	TGTGCCATCACCCCCGGGGCCCAAAACTCCTATGGCTACACCTTC
12	many	TRBV28	-	TRBJ1-5	CASSLYGRFQHF	TGTGCCAGCAGTTTATATGGCAGGTTCCAGCATTTT
14	-	TRBV18	-	TRBJ1-1	CASSVNRGNTEAFF	TGTGCCAGCTCAGTGAACCGGGGTAACACTGAAGCTTTCTTT
16	many	TRBV5-4	TRBD2	TRBJ2-3	CASSLERGGRTDTQYF	TGTGCCAGCAGCCTGGAGCGGGGGGGCCGGACAGATACGCAGTATTTT
14	many	TRBV12-3/TRBV12-4	TRBD1	TRBJ1-2	CASSPQGNYYGYTF	TGTGCCAGCAGTCCACAGGGGAACTACTATGGCTACACCTTC
17	many	TRBV29-1	TRBD2	TRBJ2-1	CSALGLAGTSTYNEQFF	TGCAGCGCCCTGGGACTAGCGGGGACAAGCACCTACAATGAGCAGTTCTTC
13	many	TRBV27	-	TRBJ2-3	CASSPSSTDTQYF	TGTGCCAGCAGCCCCTCTAGCACAGATACGCAGTATTTT
13	-	TRBV30	-	TRBJ1-5	CAWSSRGGQPQHF	TGTGCCTGGAGTAGCAGGGGAGGACAGCCCCAGCATTTT
16	-	TRBV27	-	TRBJ2-2	CASSLFAGSNTGELFF	TGTGCCAGCAGTTTATTCGCGGGGTCGAACACCGGGGAGCTGTTTTTT
14	many	TRBV6-1	TRBD1	TRBJ1-2	CASSGGQEAYGYTF	TGTGCCAGCAGCGGGGGACAGGAGGCCTATGGCTACACCTTC
13	many	TRBV7-7	-	TRBJ2-1	CASSQVAANEQFF	TGTGCCAGCAGTCAAGTCGCGGCGAATGAGCAGTTCTTC
14	few	TRBV27	TRBD1	TRBJ1-5	CASSDHRGYQPQHF	TGTGCCAGCAGTGACCACAGGGGCTATCAGCCCCAGCATTTT
17	many	TRBV28	-	TRBJ1-1	CASSLLLEGGRNTEAFF	TGTGCCAGCAGCCTTTTACTCGAAGGGGGGCGAAACACTGAAGCTTTCTTT
15	many	TRBV6-4	-	TRBJ2-6	CASSDSGSGANVLTF	TGTGCCAGCAGTGACTCAGGCTCCGGGGCCAACGTCCTGACTTTC
13	-	TRBV5-6	-	TRBJ2-1	CASSLYGGNEQFF	TGTGCCAGCAGCTTGTATGGAGGAAATGAGCAGTTCTTC
15	many	TRBV20-1	-	TRBJ2-1	CSARDGTSATNEQFF	TGCAGTGCTAGAGACGGGACCTCAGCAACGAATGAGCAGTTCTTC
16	few	TRBV12-5	TRBD1	TRBJ1-2	CASGLGPGQGARGYTF	TGTGCTAGTGGTTTGGGTCCGGGACAGGGGGCGCGAGGCTACACCTTC
14	many	TRBV20-1	-	TRBJ2-3	CSAFLVASTDTQYF	TGCAGTGCTTTCCTCGTTGCCAGCACAGATACGCAGTATTTT
15	many	TRBV20-1	TRBD1	TRBJ1-6	CSAREPDRGHSPLHF	TGCAGTGCTAGAGAACCGGACAGGGGACATTCACCCCTCCACTTT
12	many	TRBV20-1	-	TRBJ1-4	CSAPGVGEKLFF	TGCAGTGCCCCAGGGGTTGGTGAAAAACTGTTTTTT
13	-	TRBV4-1	TRBD1	TRBJ2-7	CASSPGQGLEQYF	TGCGCCAGCAGCCCCGGACAGGGTTTAGAGCAGTACTTC
15	many	TRBV7-2	-	TRBJ1-5	CASSPQQGLGQPQHF	TGTGCCAGCAGCCCCCAACAGGGATTGGGTCAGCCCCAGCATTTT